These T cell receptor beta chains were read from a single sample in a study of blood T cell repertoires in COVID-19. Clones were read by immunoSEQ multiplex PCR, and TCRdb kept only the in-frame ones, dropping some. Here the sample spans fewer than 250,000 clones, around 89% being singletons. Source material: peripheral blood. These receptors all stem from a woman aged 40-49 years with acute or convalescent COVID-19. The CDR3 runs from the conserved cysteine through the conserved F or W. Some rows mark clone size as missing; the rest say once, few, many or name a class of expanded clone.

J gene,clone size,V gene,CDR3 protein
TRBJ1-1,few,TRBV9,CASSESPLAFF
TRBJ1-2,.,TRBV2,CASSESGAYYGYTF
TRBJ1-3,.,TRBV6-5,CASTGTGGSGNTIYF
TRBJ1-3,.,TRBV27,CASSDGNSGNTIYF
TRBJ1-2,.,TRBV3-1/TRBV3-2,CASSQARVRSDYGYTF
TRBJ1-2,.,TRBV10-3,CAISYNPDRFGANYGYTF
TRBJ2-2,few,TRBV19,CASLRGGATDTGELFF
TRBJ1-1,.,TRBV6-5,CASSYSTLKEAFF
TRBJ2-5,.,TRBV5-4,CASSADKGRETQYF
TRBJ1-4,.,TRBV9,CASSVRQGAYNEKLFF
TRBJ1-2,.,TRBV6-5,CASSKDVQDYGYTF
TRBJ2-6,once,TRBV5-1,CASSLALASPGANVLTF
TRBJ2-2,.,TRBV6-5,CASSYSRPYSGELFF
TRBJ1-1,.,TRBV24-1,CATSGLKGAEAFF
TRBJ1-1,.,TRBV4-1,CASSRLEGPAGAEAFF
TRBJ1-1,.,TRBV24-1,CATSGGGTGTEAFF
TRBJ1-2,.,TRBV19,CASSTSGATILNYGYTF
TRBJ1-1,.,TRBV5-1,CASSWRDSFGSEAFF
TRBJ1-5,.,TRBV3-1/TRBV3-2,CASSQGTDQPQHF
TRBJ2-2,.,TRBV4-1,CASSQDLSGGGTGELFF
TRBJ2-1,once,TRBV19,CASSIDHAGSYNEQFF
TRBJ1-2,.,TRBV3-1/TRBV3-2,CASSTGQGLIYGYTF
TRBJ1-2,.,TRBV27,CASSSGDRGRTNYGYTF
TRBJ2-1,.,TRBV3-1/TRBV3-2,CASSQEGDNEQFF
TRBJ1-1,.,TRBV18,CASSPGQGGITEAFF
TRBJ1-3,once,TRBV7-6,CASSLDVGRPFGGNTIYF
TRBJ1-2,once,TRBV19,CASSPQGGVNYGYTF
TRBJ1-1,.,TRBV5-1,CASSSDRDTEAFF
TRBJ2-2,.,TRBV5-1,CASSLEGQLTGELFF
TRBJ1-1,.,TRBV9,CASSVSPSQTAEAFF
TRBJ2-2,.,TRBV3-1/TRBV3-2,CASSHGTSDTGELFF
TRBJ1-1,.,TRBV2,CASRKETVLEAFF
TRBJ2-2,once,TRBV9,CASSVVGDPRPNTGELFF
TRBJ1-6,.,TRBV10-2,CASSTGTGSNGNSPLHF
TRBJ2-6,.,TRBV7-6,CASSGGQGTGANVLTF
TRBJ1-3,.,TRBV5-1,CASSLGQGRGGNTIYF
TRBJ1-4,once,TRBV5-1,CASSFGQGKEKLFF
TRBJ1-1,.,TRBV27,CASSLNVGDTEAFF
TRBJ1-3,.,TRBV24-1,CATSLGGSDSGNTIYF
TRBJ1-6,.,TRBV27,CASKRREVSSYNSPLHF
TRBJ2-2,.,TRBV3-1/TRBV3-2,CASSPQVGGENTGELFF
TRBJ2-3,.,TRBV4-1,CASSQSAGRTLSTDTQYF
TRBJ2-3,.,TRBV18,CASSRTSGGSTDTQYF
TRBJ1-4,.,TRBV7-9,CASSLSGAWEKLFF
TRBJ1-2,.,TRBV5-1,CASSFAGDPRAYGYTF
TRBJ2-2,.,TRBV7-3,CASSPSLIDTGELFF
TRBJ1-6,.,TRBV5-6,CASSLGGGSRFSPLHF
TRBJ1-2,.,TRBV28,CASSITQGANYGYTF
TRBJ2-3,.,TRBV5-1,CASSLTGTSGGSGDTQYF
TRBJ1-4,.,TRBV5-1,CASSIGLTGVDEKLFF
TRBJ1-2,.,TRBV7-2,CASSLENRQYYGYTF
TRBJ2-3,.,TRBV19,CASSSAGPTDTQYF
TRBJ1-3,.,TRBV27,CASRGHGSGNTIYF
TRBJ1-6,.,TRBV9,CASSVEGAGWAIQNSPLHF
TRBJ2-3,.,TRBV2,CASFRDFTDTQYF
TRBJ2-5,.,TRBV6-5,CASKLGLAEGETQYF
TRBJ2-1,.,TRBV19,CASNPGLAGGQQFF
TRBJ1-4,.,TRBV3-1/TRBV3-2,CASSHTGGRANEKLFF
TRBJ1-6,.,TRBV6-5,CATRTGNNSPLHF
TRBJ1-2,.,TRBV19,CALQALSWSGYTF